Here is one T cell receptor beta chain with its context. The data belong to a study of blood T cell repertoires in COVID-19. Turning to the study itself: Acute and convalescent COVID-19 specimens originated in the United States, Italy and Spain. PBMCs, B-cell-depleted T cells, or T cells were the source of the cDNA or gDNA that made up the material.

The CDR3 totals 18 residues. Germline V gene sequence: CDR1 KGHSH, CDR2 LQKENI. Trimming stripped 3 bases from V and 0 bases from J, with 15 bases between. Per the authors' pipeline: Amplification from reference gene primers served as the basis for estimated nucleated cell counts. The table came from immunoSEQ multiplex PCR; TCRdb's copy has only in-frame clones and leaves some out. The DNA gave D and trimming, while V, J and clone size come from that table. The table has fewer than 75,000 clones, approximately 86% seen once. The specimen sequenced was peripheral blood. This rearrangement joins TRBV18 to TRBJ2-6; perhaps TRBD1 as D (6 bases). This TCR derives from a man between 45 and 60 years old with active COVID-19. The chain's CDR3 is CASSPRTATLSGANVLTF. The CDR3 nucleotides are TGTGCCAGCTCACCGAGGACAGCCACTCTCTCTGGGGCCAACGTCCTGACTTTC.